The 13 T cell receptor beta chains below all came from one sample that was sequenced in a study of cytomegalovirus exposure and HLA in healthy donors. Here immunoSEQ multiplex PCR was the method, and the copy in TCRdb shows in-frame clones only, minus some. Of fewer than 250,000 clones detected, approximately 88% appear once; the ten largest clones hold about an eighth. Sequenced input: PBMCs. Receptors were obtained from a woman aged 25 to 39 in good health and CMV-seropositive.

This sequence joins TRBV9 and TRBJ2-7; tentatively, D is TRBD1 or TRBD2 (5 bases each). The germline CDR1 and CDR2 sequences are SGDLS and YYNGEE. The CDR3 length is 16 residues. With 3 bases removed from V and 5 bases from J, the gap between germline ends came to 21 bases. The CDR3: CASSARGQGVSDEQYF. CDR3 bases: TGTGCCAGCAGCGCCAGAGGGCAGGGTGTATCCGACGAGCAGTACTTC.

A single count supports this clone. V is TRBV9 and J is TRBJ2-3, with TRBD1 matching over 8 bases. The CDR3 sequence is 16 residues long. Germline CDR1 is SGDLS and CDR2 is YYNGEE. J gave up 3 bases and V 0 bases, and 6 bases lay outside the gene matches. The DNA for the CDR3 is TGTGCCAGCAGCGTAGAACCAGGGGGCATGACAGATACGCAGTATTTT. Its translation is CASSVEPGGMTDTQYF.

This clone turned up a few times. This chain's CDR3 is CASSLGSGSTDTQYF. The CDR3 bases are TGTGCCAGCAGCTTAGGAAGCGGGAGCACAGATACGCAGTATTTT. J is TRBJ2-3 and V is TRBV7-9; maybe TRBD2 (6 bases). Deletions cut 1 base from V and 0 bases from J, with 8 bases between. This CDR3 has 15 amino acids. Germline lookup yields CDR1 SEHNR and CDR2 FQNEAQ (reference sequence).

The chain couples TRBV7-8 to TRBJ1-5; 7 bases align to TRBD1. CDR1 is SGHVS and CDR2 is FQNEAQ in the germline V gene. CDR3 length: 15 residues. With V trimmed by 5 bases and J by 5 bases, 9 bases remained unmatched. In DNA form, the CDR3 reads TGTGCCAGCAGCGCCATGAGACAGGGTCATCAGCCCCAGCATTTT. Residues: CASSAMRQGHQPQHF.

This rearrangement joins TRBV5-1 to TRBJ2-2; D is ambiguous. This CDR3 is built from 16 residues. Germline CDR1 SGHRS, CDR2 YFSETQ. The V gene lost 5 bases and the J gene lost 6 bases, with 20 bases spanning the gap. DNA of the CDR3: TGCGCCAGCAGTCCCCAGCCCCCAGCGTTGCCCGGGGAGCTGTTTTTT. Its protein is CASSPQPPALPGELFF.

J is TRBJ2-3 and V is TRBV29-1, with 12 positions matching TRBD2. This CDR3 spans 13 amino acids. V lost 4 bases and J lost 6; bases outside the gene matches: 2. Germline CDR1 SQVTM, CDR2 ANQGSEA. The chain's CDR3 is CSVGLAGVDTQYF. The DNA of the CDR3 is TGCAGCGTTGGACTAGCGGGAGTGGATACGCAGTATTTT.

V usage is TRBV30 and J usage is TRBJ2-7; maybe TRBD2 (7 bases). V was trimmed by 3 bases and J by 4 bases, leaving 16 bases between them. The CDR3 sequence is 14 residues long. CDR1 GTSNPN and CDR2 SVGIG come from the germline V gene (reference sequence). The CDR3, as DNA: TGTGCCTGGAGCCTAAGGGGGGGGGTATACGAGCAGTACTTC. Protein product: CAWSLRGGVYEQYF.

The genes are TRBV2 and TRBJ1-2; D ambiguous. Trimming stripped 3 bases from V and 2 bases from J, with 4 bases between. This CDR3 has 12 amino acids. From germline, CDR1 is SNHLY and CDR2 FYNNEI. The CDR3 nucleotides are TGTGCCAGCAGTGAGGAGAACTATGGCTACACCTTC. Its translation: CASSEENYGYTF.

The genes are TRBV11-2 and TRBJ1-1; TRBD1 might be the D (5 bases). CDR1 SGHAT and CDR2 FQNNGV come from the germline V gene. The CDR3 extends over 17 amino acids. V was clipped by 1 base and J by 2 bases, with 17 bases between them. The CDR3 region is CASSLGRSGTSNTEAFF. In DNA, the CDR3 is TGTGCCAGCAGCTTAGGTCGGTCGGGGACGAGTAACACTGAAGCTTTCTTT.

The chain couples TRBV27 to TRBJ1-1; D perhaps matches TRBD1 (6 bases). CDR3 size: 14 residues. V was clipped by 2 bases and J by 6 bases, with 13 bases between them. Germline V gene lookup returns CDR1 MNHEY and CDR2 SMNVEV (reference sequence). The CDR3 DNA reads as TGTGCCAGCAGTTTACCTGGGGGCCTGGCTGAAGCTTTCTTT. Encoded protein: CASSLPGGLAEAFF.

This clone has more than one count but fewer than ten. The chain recombines TRBV6-5 with TRBJ1-2; 7 bases match TRBD1. Per the germline V gene, CDR1 is MNHEY and CDR2 is SVGAGI. After removal of 5 bases from V and 5 bases from J, the junction contained 8 bases not matched to a gene. The CDR3 totals 14 residues. CDR3 protein: CASSAGTVAYGYTF. The CDR3 coding sequence is TGTGCCAGCAGTGCCGGGACAGTCGCGTATGGCTACACCTTC.

The J gene is TRBJ2-7, the V gene TRBV11-2; the D call may be TRBD1 or TRBD2 (5 bases each). Germline assignment: CDR1 SGHAT and CDR2 FQNNGV. The CDR3 is 14 amino acids. Deletions cut 1 base from V and 7 bases from J, with 14 bases between. CDR3 protein: CASSLVGRDPEQYF. DNA of the CDR3: TGTGCCAGCAGCTTAGTGGGCAGGGACCCTGAGCAGTACTTC.

J is TRBJ2-1 and V is TRBV12-5; maybe TRBD1 (5 bases). Trimming stripped 5 bases from V and 16 bases from J, with 18 bases between. The CDR3 covers 12 residues. CDR1 is LGHNT, CDR2 FRNRAP, per germline. CDR3 residues: CASGTSGPHRFF. The CDR3 nucleotides read TGTGCTAGTGGTACGTCAGGGCCCCATCGATTCTTC. The entire variable domain, with the rest obtained from reference TRBV12-5 and TRBJ2-1, is as follows: DARVTQTPRHKVTEMGQEVTMRCQPILGHNTVFWYRQTMMQGLELLAYFRNRAPLDDSGMPKDRFSAEMPDATLATLKIQPSEPRDSAVYFCASGTSGPHRFFGPGTRLTVL.